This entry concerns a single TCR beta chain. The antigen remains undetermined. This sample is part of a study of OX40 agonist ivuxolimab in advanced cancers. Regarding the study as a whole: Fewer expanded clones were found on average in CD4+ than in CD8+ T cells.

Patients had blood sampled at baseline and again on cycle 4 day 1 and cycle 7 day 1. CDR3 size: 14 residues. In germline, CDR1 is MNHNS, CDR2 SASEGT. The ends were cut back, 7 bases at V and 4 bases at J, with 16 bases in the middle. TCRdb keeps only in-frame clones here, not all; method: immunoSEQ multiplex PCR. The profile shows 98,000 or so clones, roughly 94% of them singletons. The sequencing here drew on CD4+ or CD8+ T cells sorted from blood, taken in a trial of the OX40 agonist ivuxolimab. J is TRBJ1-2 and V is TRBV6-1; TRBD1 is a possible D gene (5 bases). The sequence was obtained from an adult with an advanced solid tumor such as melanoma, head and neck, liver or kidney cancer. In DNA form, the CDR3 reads TGTGCCAGCACCCAGGGAACCTCTGGCTATGGCTACACCTTC. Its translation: CASTQGTSGYGYTF.